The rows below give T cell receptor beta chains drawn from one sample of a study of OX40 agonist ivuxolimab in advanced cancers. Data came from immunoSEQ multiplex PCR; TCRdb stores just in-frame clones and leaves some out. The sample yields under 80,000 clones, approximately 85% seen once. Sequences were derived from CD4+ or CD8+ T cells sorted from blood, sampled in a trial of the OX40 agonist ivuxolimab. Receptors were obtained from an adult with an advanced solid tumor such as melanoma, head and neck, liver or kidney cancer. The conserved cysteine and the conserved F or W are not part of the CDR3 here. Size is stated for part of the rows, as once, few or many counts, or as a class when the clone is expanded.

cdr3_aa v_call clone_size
ASSTISGRFTGELF TRBV11-2 NA
ASSQTQYTEAF TRBV28 NA
ASSLGEVNYGYT TRBV5-1 NA
ASSVTGEDSEAF TRBV7-9 NA
ASSLERGGTDTQY TRBV5-1 NA
ASSRDRGYGYT TRBV6-5 NA
ASRDNNYGYT TRBV19 NA
ASSTWDLPTGELF TRBV9 NA
ATSRDQYGYT TRBV15 NA
ATLEEWGTGELF TRBV10-3 once
ASSLAEDRLGEKLF TRBV7-3 NA
ASSLARADPLSEQF TRBV11-2 NA
ASSPTRQNYGYT TRBV7-9 NA
ASSRLALTDTQY TRBV19 NA
ASSYSRPHASYEQY TRBV6-5 NA